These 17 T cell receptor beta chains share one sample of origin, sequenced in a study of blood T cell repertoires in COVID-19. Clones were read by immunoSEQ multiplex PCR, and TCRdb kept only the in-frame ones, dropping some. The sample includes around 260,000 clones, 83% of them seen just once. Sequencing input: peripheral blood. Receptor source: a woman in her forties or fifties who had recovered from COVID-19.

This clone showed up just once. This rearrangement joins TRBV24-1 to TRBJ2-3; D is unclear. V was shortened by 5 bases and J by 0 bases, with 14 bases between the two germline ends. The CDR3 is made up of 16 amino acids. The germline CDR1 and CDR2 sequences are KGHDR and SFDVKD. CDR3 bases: TGTGCCACCAGTGTGGTCAACCTGGGCAGCACAGATACGCAGTATTTT. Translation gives CATSVVNLGSTDTQYF.

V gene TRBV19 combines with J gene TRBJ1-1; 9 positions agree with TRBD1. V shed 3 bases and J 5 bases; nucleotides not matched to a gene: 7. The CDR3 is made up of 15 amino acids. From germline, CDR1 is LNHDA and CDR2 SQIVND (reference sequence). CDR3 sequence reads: CASSIYDRGGTEAFF. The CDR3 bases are TGTGCCAGTAGTATCTATGACAGGGGGGGAACTGAAGCTTTCTTT. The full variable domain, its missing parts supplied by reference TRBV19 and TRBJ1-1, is DGGITQSPKYLFRKEGQNVTLSCEQNLNHDAMYWYRQDPGQGLRLIYYSQIVNDFQKGDIAEGYSVSREKKESFPLTVTSAQKNPTAFYLCASSIYDRGGTEAFFGQGTRLTVV.

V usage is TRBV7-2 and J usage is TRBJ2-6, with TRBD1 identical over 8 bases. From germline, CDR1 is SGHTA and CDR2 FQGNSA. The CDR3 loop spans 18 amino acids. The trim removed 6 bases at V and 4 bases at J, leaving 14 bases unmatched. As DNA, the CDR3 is TGTGCCAGCAGGCTAACAGGGGGACAATTTTTAGGGGCCAACGTCCTGACTTTC. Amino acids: CASRLTGGQFLGANVLTF.

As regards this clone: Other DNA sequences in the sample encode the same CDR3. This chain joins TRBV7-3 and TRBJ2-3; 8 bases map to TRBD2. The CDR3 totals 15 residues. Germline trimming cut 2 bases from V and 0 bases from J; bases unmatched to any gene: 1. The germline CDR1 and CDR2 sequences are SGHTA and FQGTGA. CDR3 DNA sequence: TGTGCCAGCAGCTTATCTAGCGGGAGCACAGATACGCAGTATTTT. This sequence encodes CASSLSSGSTDTQYF. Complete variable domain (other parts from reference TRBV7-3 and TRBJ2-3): GAGVSQTPSNKVTEKGKYVELRCDPISGHTALYWYRQSLGQGPEFLIYFQGTGAADDSGLPNDRFFAVRPEGSVSTLKIQRTERGDSAVYLCASSLSSGSTDTQYFGPGTRLTVL.

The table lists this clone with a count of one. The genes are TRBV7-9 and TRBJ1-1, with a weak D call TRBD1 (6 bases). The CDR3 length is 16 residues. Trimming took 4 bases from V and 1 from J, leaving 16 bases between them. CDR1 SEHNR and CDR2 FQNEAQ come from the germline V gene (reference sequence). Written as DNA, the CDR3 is TGTGCCAGCAGCTGGCCGACAGGCGCTACGAACACTGAAGCTTTCTTT. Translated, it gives CASSWPTGATNTEAFF.

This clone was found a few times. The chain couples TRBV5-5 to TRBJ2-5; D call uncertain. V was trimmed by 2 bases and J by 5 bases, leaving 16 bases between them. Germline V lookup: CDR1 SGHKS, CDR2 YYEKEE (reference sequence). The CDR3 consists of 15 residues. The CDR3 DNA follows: TGTGCCAGCAGCTTTACACCAATGGTCACGGAGACCCAGTACTTC. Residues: CASSFTPMVTETQYF.

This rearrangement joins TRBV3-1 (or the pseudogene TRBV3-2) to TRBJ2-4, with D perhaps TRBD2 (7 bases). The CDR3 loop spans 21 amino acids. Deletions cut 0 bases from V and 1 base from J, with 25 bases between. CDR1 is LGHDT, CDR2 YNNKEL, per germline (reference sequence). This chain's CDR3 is CASSQDPDWGGGSRAKNIQYF. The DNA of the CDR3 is TGTGCCAGCAGCCAAGATCCCGACTGGGGAGGGGGTAGTAGGGCCAAAAACATTCAGTACTTC.

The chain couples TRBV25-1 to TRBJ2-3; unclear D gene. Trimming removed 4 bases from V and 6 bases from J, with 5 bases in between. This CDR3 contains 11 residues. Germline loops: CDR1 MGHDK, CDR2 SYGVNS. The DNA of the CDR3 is TGTGCCAGCAGTGGCGTTGATACGCAGTATTTT. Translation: CASSGVDTQYF.

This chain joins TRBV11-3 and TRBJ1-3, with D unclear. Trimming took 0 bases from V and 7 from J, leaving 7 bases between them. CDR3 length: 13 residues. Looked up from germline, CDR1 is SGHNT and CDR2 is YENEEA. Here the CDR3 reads CASSLDQRNTIYF. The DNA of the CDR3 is TGTGCCAGCAGCTTAGATCAACGGAACACCATATATTTT.

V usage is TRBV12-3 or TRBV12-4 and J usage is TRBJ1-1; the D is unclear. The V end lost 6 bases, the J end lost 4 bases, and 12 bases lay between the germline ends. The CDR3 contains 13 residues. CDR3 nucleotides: TGTGCCAGCAGGCGGAGAGAAGGCACTGAAGCTTTCTTT. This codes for CASRRREGTEAFF.

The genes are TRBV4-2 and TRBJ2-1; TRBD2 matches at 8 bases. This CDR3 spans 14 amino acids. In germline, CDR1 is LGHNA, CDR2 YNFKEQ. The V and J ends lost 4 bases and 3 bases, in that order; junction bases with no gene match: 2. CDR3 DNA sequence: TGTGCCAGCAGCCCCGGGACTAGCTACAATGAGCAGTTCTTC. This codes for CASSPGTSYNEQFF.

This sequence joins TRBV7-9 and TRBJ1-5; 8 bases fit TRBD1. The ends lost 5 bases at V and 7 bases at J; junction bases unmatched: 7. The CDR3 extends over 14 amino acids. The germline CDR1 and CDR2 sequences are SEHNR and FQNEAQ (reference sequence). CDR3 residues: CASSRGTGDQPQHF. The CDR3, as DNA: TGTGCCAGCAGCCGAGGGACAGGAGACCAGCCCCAGCATTTT. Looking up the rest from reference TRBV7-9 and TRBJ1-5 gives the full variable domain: DTGVSQNPRHKITKRGQNVTFRCDPISEHNRLYWYRQTLGQGPEFLTYFQNEAQLEKSRLLSDRFSAERPKGSFSTLEIQRTEQGDSAMYLCASSRGTGDQPQHFGDGTRLSIL.

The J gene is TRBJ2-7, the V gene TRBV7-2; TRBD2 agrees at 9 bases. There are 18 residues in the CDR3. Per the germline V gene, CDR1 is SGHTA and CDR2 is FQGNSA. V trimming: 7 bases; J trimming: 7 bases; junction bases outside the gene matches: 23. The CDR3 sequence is CASTRSVLLAGGRWEQYF. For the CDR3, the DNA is TGTGCCAGCACTCGGTCGGTGTTGCTGGCGGGGGGGCGATGGGAGCAGTACTTC.

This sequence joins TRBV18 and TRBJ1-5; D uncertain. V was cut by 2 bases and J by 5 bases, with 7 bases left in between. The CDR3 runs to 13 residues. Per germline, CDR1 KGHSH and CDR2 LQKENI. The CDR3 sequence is CASSPSKHQPQHF. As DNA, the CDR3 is TGTGCCAGCTCACCATCTAAGCATCAGCCCCAGCATTTT.

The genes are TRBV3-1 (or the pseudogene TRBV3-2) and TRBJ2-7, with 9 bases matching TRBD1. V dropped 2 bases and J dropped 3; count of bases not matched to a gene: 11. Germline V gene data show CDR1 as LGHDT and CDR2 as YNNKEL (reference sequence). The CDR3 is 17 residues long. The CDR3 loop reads CASSQWETGGIYYEQYF. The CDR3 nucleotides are TGTGCCAGCAGCCAATGGGAGACAGGGGGGATATACTACGAGCAGTACTTC.

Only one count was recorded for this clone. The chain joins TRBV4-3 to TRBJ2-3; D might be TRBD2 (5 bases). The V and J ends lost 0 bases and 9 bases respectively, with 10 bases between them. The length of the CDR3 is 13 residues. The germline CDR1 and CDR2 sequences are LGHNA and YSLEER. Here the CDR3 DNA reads TGCGCCAGCAGCCAAGACCGACTACCCACGCAGTATTTT. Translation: CASSQDRLPTQYF.

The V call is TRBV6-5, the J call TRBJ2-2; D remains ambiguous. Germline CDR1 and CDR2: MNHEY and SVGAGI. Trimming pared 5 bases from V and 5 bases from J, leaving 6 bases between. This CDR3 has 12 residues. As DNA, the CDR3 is TGTGCCAGCAGTCAGTTTACCGGGGAGCTGTTTTTT. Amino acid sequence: CASSQFTGELFF.